Sequencing of this T cell receptor (beta chain) was carried out in a study of identical twins. CDR3 length equals 16 residues. With 4 bases clipped from V and 4 bases from J, the junction kept 10 bases outside the gene matches. The germline gives CDR1 MNHNS, CDR2 SASEGT. TCRdb processed the 5' RACE reads anew with MiXCR; each CDR3 protein has one entry. This table has 200,000 to 250,000 distinct CDR3 sequences, roughly an eighth appearing once. Study-wide findings and caveats: High-abundance cord blood beta clonotypes had fewer insertions; memory repertoires showed none.

This clonotype was found a few times. Its specificity is not known. These data also formed part of another study, on yellow fever vaccine responses in identical twins.

The sequence came from a woman between 18 and 30 years old in good health. The material sequenced was memory (CD45RO+) T cells sorted from blood. J is TRBJ2-3 and V is TRBV6-1; 8 bases fit TRBD1. The CDR3 sequence is CASSVISGTGSDTQYF. For the CDR3, the DNA is TGTGCCAGCAGTGTAATTTCCGGGACAGGCTCAGATACGCAGTATTTT.